What follows are 21 T cell receptor beta chains derived from one specimen sequenced in a study of T cells in localized non-small cell lung cancer. The protocol was immunoSEQ multiplex PCR, while the TCRdb copy is restricted to in-frame clones and leaves out a portion. This table has around 5,000 clones, 35% appearing once. Sequenced here: lung tumor tissue, sampled before any cancer treatment. The receptors shown here come from a male donor aged 60 or over with stage I squamous cell lung carcinoma.

The V and J genes are TRBV5-1 and TRBJ2-3; TRBD2 might be the D (6 bases). Between the trimmed V and J ends, which lost 0 bases and 4 bases, there was a span of 12 bases. The CDR3 is 15 amino acids. Germline V CDR1 and CDR2: SGHRS, YFSETQ. The CDR3: CASSLGSSEADTQYF. In nucleotides, the CDR3 is TGCGCCAGCAGCTTGGGTTCTAGCGAGGCAGATACGCAGTATTTT.

The genes are TRBV6-8 and TRBJ2-7; a possible D gene is TRBD2 (5 bases). V shed 6 bases and J shed 2 bases, with 20 bases lying between them. The CDR3 length is 16 residues. Germline V gene sequence: CDR1 MNHGY, CDR2 SAAAGT. This chain's CDR3 is CASRRNHGISTYEQYF. The CDR3 region has the DNA TGTGCCAGCAGGAGGAACCACGGGATTTCTACCTACGAGCAGTACTTC.

The genes are TRBV6-8 and TRBJ1-2; D call uncertain. This CDR3 is 15 amino acids long. Germline V gene sequence: CDR1 MNHGY, CDR2 SAAAGT. V was shortened by 3 bases and J by 4 bases, with 15 bases between the two germline ends. The CDR3 DNA sequence: TGTGCCAGCAGTTATTGGGCAAAGCCCTCCTATGGCTACACCTTC. This codes for CASSYWAKPSYGYTF.

Only a few counts were recorded for this clone. CDR3 residues: CAIRLGLETSPLHF. CDR3 nucleotides: TGTGCCATCAGACTTGGGTTAGAAACTTCACCCCTCCACTTT. The genes are TRBV10-3 and TRBJ1-6; D remains unclear. In germline, CDR1 is ENHRY, CDR2 SYGVKD. Trimming took off 6 bases at V and 9 bases at J, with 15 bases between the two ends. The CDR3 has 14 amino acids.

This chain links TRBV6-8 with TRBJ2-1; 15 bases are shared with TRBD2. The junction had 8 bases not matched to a gene; V was cut back by 7 bases and J by 4 bases. Germline CDR1 and CDR2: MNHGY and SAAAGT. The length of the CDR3 is 17 residues. The CDR3 spells CASTRTSGGAFYNEQFF. The CDR3 DNA reads TGTGCCAGCACCAGGACTAGCGGGGGGGCCTTTTACAATGAGCAGTTCTTC.

This clone is labeled as medium-sized. The chain recombines TRBV11-3 with TRBJ1-6; 7 bases are a match to TRBD1. Germline CDR1 reads SGHNT; CDR2 reads YENEEA. The CDR3 sequence is 17 residues long. V lost 3 bases to trimming and J lost 5 bases; unmatched junction nucleotides: 10. CDR3 DNA sequence: TGTGCCAGCAGCTTTATGAGGGGGCGGGGGAATAATTCACCCCTCCACTTT. Residues: CASSFMRGRGNNSPLHF.

This clone occurred a few times. V usage is TRBV11-3 and J usage is TRBJ2-1; perhaps D is TRBD1 or TRBD2 (7 bases each). Germline CDR1 reads SGHNT; CDR2 reads YENEEA. The CDR3 runs 14 residues. Trimming cost V 1 base and J 9 bases, with 13 bases left between them. The CDR3 spells CASSLVRGEGEQFF. DNA for the CDR3: TGTGCCAGCAGCTTAGTCAGGGGGGAGGGTGAGCAGTTCTTC.

This clone has a handful of counts. V gene TRBV6-7 combines with J gene TRBJ1-2, with unresolved D. TRBV6-7 is reported as an ORF; its role is uncertain. V was pared by 7 bases and J by 4 bases, with 10 bases between. This CDR3 is 12 amino acids long. The CDR3 loop reads CASKEVSYGYTF. The CDR3 bases are TGTGCCAGCAAGGAGGTTAGCTATGGCTACACCTTC.

The genes are TRBV4-1 and TRBJ2-1, with D perhaps assigned TRBD1 or TRBD2 (5 bases each). The CDR3 has 16 residues. Germline V lookup: CDR1 MGHRA, CDR2 YSYEKL. Trimming left V 4 bases short and J 4 bases short, with 17 bases between. The CDR3 bases are TGCGCCAGCAGCCCAGCTTACGGGACGCCGTACAATGAGCAGTTCTTC. This translates into CASSPAYGTPYNEQFF.

CDR3 sequence: CASSGAGFHQYF. The CDR3 DNA reads as TGTGCCAGCAGCGGGGCCGGATTCCACCAGTACTTC. The gene calls are TRBV9 and TRBJ2-5, with no clear D. Trimming pared 3 bases from V and 10 bases from J, leaving 13 bases between. CDR3 size: 12 residues. CDR1 SGDLS and CDR2 YYNGEE come from the germline V gene. Complete variable domain (other parts from reference TRBV9 and TRBJ2-5): DSGVTQTPKHLITATGQRVTLRCSPRSGDLSVYWYQQSLDQGLQFLIQYYNGEERAKGNILERFSAQQFPDLHSELNLSSLELGDSALYFCASSGAGFHQYFGPGTRLLVL.

This chain links TRBV30 with TRBJ2-1, with 9 positions matching TRBD2. This CDR3 has 16 residues. Germline V CDR1 and CDR2: GTSNPN, SVGIG (reference sequence). V trimming: 4 bases; J trimming: 1 base; junction bases outside the gene matches: 8. The CDR3 reads CAWNPMTSGSYNEQFF. The DNA of the CDR3 is TGTGCCTGGAACCCTATGACTAGCGGATCCTACAATGAGCAGTTCTTC.

The chain carries TRBV30 and TRBJ1-4; unclear D gene. V lost 2 bases to trimming and J lost 1 base, with 8 bases between them. The CDR3 has 14 residues. Germline loops: CDR1 GTSNPN, CDR2 SVGIG (reference sequence). The CDR3 sequence: CAWSRRQTNEKLFF. In DNA, the CDR3 is TGTGCCTGGAGTCGAAGACAAACTAATGAAAAACTGTTTTTT.

The chain couples TRBV16 to TRBJ1-5; 8 bases are shared with TRBD1. V dropped 5 bases and J dropped 2; count of bases not matched to a gene: 5. CDR1 and CDR2 (germline): KGHSY, FQNENV. The CDR3 consists of 15 residues. CDR3 sequence (DNA): TGTGCCAGCAGCTCGAGGGGACAGGGCAATCAGCCCCAGCATTTT. Amino acid sequence: CASSSRGQGNQPQHF. The entire variable domain, with the rest obtained from reference TRBV16 and TRBJ1-5, is as follows: GEEVAQTPKHLVRGEGQKAKLYCAPIKGHSYVFWYQQVLKNEFKFLISFQNENVFDETGMPKERFSAKCLPNSPCSLEIQATKLEDSAVYFCASSSRGQGNQPQHFGDGTRLSIL.

This clone has only one observation. This chain connects TRBV14 to TRBJ2-7, with D tentatively TRBD1 (6 bases). This CDR3 has 13 residues. V gave up 3 bases and J gave up 5 bases, with 11 bases separating them. CDR1 is SGHDN and CDR2 is FVKESK in the germline V gene. The DNA for the CDR3 is TGTGCCAGCAGCCACCAGGGGTTTAACGAGCAGTACTTC. Its protein is CASSHQGFNEQYF.

V usage is TRBV28 and J usage is TRBJ2-3; D possibly corresponds to TRBD1 (7 bases). There are 15 residues in the CDR3. V lost 4 bases and J lost 5, with 16 bases in between. CDR1 is MDHEN, CDR2 SYDVKM, per germline. DNA of the CDR3: TGTGCCAGCAGTTCAGGGGGGCTCCCCGTAGATACGCAGTATTTT. The encoded protein is CASSSGGLPVDTQYF.

V is TRBV19 and J is TRBJ1-1; no firm D call. CDR3 size: 14 residues. Germline lookup yields CDR1 LNHDA and CDR2 SQIVND (reference sequence). Between the trimmed V and J ends, which lost 3 bases and 1 base, there was a span of 9 bases. The CDR3 DNA reads as TGTGCCAGTAGTATCTTTAACACGAACACTGAAGCTTTCTTT. Amino acids: CASSIFNTNTEAFF.

The gene calls are TRBV11-3 and TRBJ1-4; unclear D gene. This CDR3 has 17 amino acids. CDR1 is SGHNT, CDR2 YENEEA, per germline. Between the trimmed V and J ends, which lost 0 bases and 3 bases, there was a span of 14 bases. The CDR3 bases are TGTGCCAGCAGCTTAGAGAGAGGGTTGAAGCCTAATGAAAAACTGTTTTTT. Protein sequence: CASSLERGLKPNEKLFF.

The chain has TRBV6-8 and TRBJ1-1; maybe TRBD1 (6 bases). Germline V gene data show CDR1 as MNHGY and CDR2 as SAAAGT. The CDR3 sequence is 15 residues long. V dropped 10 bases and J dropped 4 bases, with 22 bases sitting between them. The CDR3 nucleotides are TGTGCCACCATCCCCTGGGGGGGCGGGAGCACTGAAGCTTTCTTT. Its translation: CATIPWGGGSTEAFF.

This chain uses TRBV6-8 with TRBJ1-2, with 7 nucleotides matching TRBD1. J lost 8 bases, V lost 0 bases, and 12 bases had no gene match. Germline loops: CDR1 MNHGY, CDR2 SAAAGT. CDR3 size: 16 residues. The DNA of the CDR3 is TGTGCCAGCAGTTACTCCCCACCCGACAGGGTCAAGGGCTACACCTTC. It encodes CASSYSPPDRVKGYTF.

This clone is medium-sized (0.01 to 0.1%) by share. The genes are TRBV9 and TRBJ2-2; a weak D match, TRBD2 (6 bases). V gave up 4 bases and J gave up 6 bases, with 22 bases separating them. Germline values: CDR1 SGDLS, CDR2 YYNGEE. The CDR3 extends over 17 amino acids. CDR3 in DNA: TGTGCCAGCAGCCCCCCCCGAGGGCTAGCGAGTGCCGGGGAGCTGTTTTTT. Amino acids: CASSPPRGLASAGELFF.

Only a few counts were recorded for this clone. The chain employs TRBV9 and TRBJ2-7; no definite D call. Deletions cut 0 bases from V and 4 bases from J, with 8 bases between. This CDR3 has 13 amino acids. The germline CDR1 and CDR2 sequences are SGDLS and YYNGEE. This CDR3 is CASSVEVGYEQYF. CDR3 DNA sequence: TGTGCCAGCAGCGTAGAGGTCGGATACGAGCAGTACTTC.